This entry features one T cell receptor beta chain sequence. The data belong to a study of blood T cell repertoires in COVID-19. The CDR3 consists of 14 residues. Repertoires were generated with immunoSEQ multiplex PCR, while TCRdb's copy carries only in-frame clones and drops some. The table includes about 160,000 clones, roughly 80% detected once. Sequenced input: PBMCs or T cells enriched from blood (not recorded which). The genes are TRBV21-1 and TRBJ2-3; the D segment call TRBD1 is taken from the table without a DNA check. TRBV21-1 is designated a pseudogene. This clonotype originated in a woman aged 45-65 years who had recovered from COVID-19. The CDR3 is CASSKGAVTDTQYF. The DNA of the CDR3 is TGTGCCAGCAGCAAGGGGGCGGTCACAGATACGCAGTATTTT.